Listed below are T cell receptor beta chains from one sample, sequenced in a study of control samples from healthy donors and cancer patients. Clones were read by immunoSEQ multiplex PCR, and TCRdb kept only the in-frame ones, dropping some. The sample contains under 300,000 clones, about 80% of which appear only once. Sequences were obtained from PBMCs. The receptors stem from a woman aged 55-75 years with lung cancer. Both conserved end residues are part of each CDR3. A D gene is named only where the DNA matches it firmly. Only part of the rows carry a size: once, few, many, or a class if the clone is expanded.

V,D,J,size,CDR3,DNA
TRBV5-1,.,TRBJ1-5,.,CASSRDWGRGGNQPQHF,TGCGCCAGCAGTCGGGACTGGGGGCGGGGGGGCAATCAGCCCCAGCATTTT
TRBV7-9,TRBD2,TRBJ2-3,once,CASGGADTQYF,TGTGCCAGCGGGGGGGCAGATACGCAGTATTTT
TRBV27,.,TRBJ1-4,.,CASSFRRTGKVEKLFF,TGTGCCAGCAGTTTCCGCCGGACGGGTAAAGTGGAAAAACTGTTTTTT
TRBV3-1/TRBV3-2,.,TRBJ2-5,once,CASSQAPMGGVETQYF,TGTGCCAGCAGCCAAGCTCCAATGGGGGGTGTGGAGACCCAGTACTTC
TRBV6-5,.,TRBJ2-1,.,CASSRAFDNEQFF,TGTGCCAGCAGCCGGGCTTTCGACAATGAGCAGTTCTTC
TRBV11-3,.,TRBJ2-1,.,CASSLVDGPSYNEQFF,TGTGCCAGCAGCTTAGTTGACGGCCCCTCCTACAATGAGCAGTTCTTC
TRBV29-1,.,TRBJ2-2,.,CSGARYTGELFF,TGCTCAGGGGCCAGGTATACCGGGGAGCTGTTTTTT
TRBV10-1,TRBD2,TRBJ2-1,.,CASSELAGGEQFF,TGCGCCAGCAGTGAACTAGCGGGAGGTGAGCAGTTCTTC
TRBV9,TRBD2,TRBJ2-5,.,CASSVGTSGGLGETQYF,TGTGCCAGCAGCGTAGGGACTAGCGGTGGATTGGGAGAGACCCAGTACTTC
TRBV30,.,TRBJ1-3,.,CAWSVGGSGNTIYF,TGTGCCTGGAGTGTAGGGGGCTCTGGAAACACCATATATTTT
TRBV7-2,TRBD1,TRBJ1-2,.,CASSPTGVGYGYTF,TGTGCCAGCAGCCCGACAGGGGTAGGATATGGCTACACCTTC
TRBV27,.,TRBJ2-2,.,CASSGRSSGELFF,TGTGCCAGCAGTGGGCGGAGTTCCGGGGAGCTGTTTTTT
TRBV9,TRBD1,TRBJ2-3,once,CASSVGQGAADTQYF,TGTGCCAGCAGCGTAGGGCAGGGGGCGGCAGATACGCAGTATTTT
TRBV6-5,.,TRBJ1-1,.,CASSYSEVKTEAFF,TGTGCCAGCAGTTACTCGGAAGTCAAGACTGAAGCTTTCTTT
TRBV5-1,TRBD1,TRBJ2-1,.,CASSLIQGPEGYNEQFF,TGCGCCAGCAGTTTGATACAGGGGCCCGAGGGGTACAATGAGCAGTTCTTC
TRBV9,TRBD2,TRBJ2-3,.,CASSVETAGLGTQYF,TGTGCCAGCAGCGTAGAAACAGCGGGGTTGGGTACGCAGTATTTT
TRBV10-3,.,TRBJ1-4,.,CAITRDLNEKLFF,TGTGCCATCACTCGAGACTTGAATGAAAAACTGTTTTTT
TRBV11-2,TRBD2,TRBJ2-3,.,CASSLGPSGGTDTQYF,TGTGCCAGCAGCTTAGGGCCTAGCGGTGGCACAGATACGCAGTATTTT
TRBV30,.,TRBJ1-6,.,CAWSVHGGFNSPLHF,TGTGCCTGGAGTGTACATGGGGGCTTCAATTCACCCCTCCACTTT
TRBV11-2,TRBD1,TRBJ1-2,.,CASSPGQGNYGYTF,TGTGCCAGCAGCCCCGGACAGGGAAACTATGGCTACACCTTC
TRBV7-8,TRBD2,TRBJ2-7,few,CASSLVAGGNYEQYF,TGTGCCAGCAGCTTAGTAGCGGGAGGAAACTACGAGCAGTACTTC
TRBV21-1,.,TRBJ1-5,.,CASSRTQNSNQPQHF,TGTGCCAGCAGCAGGACACAAAACAGCAATCAGCCCCAGCATTTT
TRBV5-1,.,TRBJ2-7,.,CASSLAEEQYF,TGCGCCAGCAGCTTGGCGGAAGAGCAGTACTTC
TRBV4-1,TRBD1,TRBJ1-1,once,CASSHGWGQRNTEAFF,TGCGCCAGCAGCCACGGGTGGGGACAGCGGAACACTGAAGCTTTCTTT
TRBV6-2/TRBV6-3,.,TRBJ2-1,.,CASSSPEREIAYNEQFF,TGTGCCAGCAGTTCCCCGGAACGGGAGATAGCCTACAATGAGCAGTTCTTC
TRBV30,TRBD1,TRBJ2-7,.,CAWSLGQGTYEQYF,TGTGCCTGGAGCCTTGGACAGGGGACGTACGAGCAGTACTTC
TRBV27,TRBD1,TRBJ1-5,.,CASTEGGGGSLQPQHF,TGTGCCAGCACCGAAGGGGGAGGGGGCTCCCTACAGCCCCAGCATTTT
TRBV24-1,.,TRBJ1-3,.,CATSDGTNENTIYF,TGTGCCACCAGTGATGGGACTAATGAAAACACCATATATTTT